These T cell receptor beta chains were read from a single sample in a study of tumor and adjacent non-tumor tissue in lung cancer. TCRdb used MiXCR to reprocess the multiplex PCR reads, holding one entry per CDR3 protein. The table records approximately 77,000 distinct CDR3 sequences, roughly 80% of them present only once. Material: distant non-tumor lung tissue. All receptors derive from a man in his sixties with non-small cell lung cancer. CDR3s include the opening cysteine and the closing phenylalanine or tryptophan. Each record gives: clone size, J gene, D gene, V gene, CDR3 protein, CDR3 DNA. D genes are given only for firm matches. For some rows the clone size is stated as once, few or many, or as a class when expanded; others skip it.

abundance: many; j_gene: TRBJ1-2; d_gene: NA; v_gene: TRBV5-6; CDR3aa: CASSTTMVDGYTF; CDR3nt: TGTGCCAGCAGCACCACAATGGTGGATGGCTACACCTTC
abundance: NA; j_gene: TRBJ2-3; d_gene: NA; v_gene: TRBV12-3/TRBV12-4; CDR3aa: CTSTPISTDTQYF; CDR3nt: TGTACCAGCACCCCCATTAGCACAGATACGCAATATTTT
abundance: once; j_gene: TRBJ1-5; d_gene: NA; v_gene: TRBV20-1; CDR3aa: CSARDRRDGGQPQHF; CDR3nt: TGCAGTGCTAGGGATCGAAGGGATGGAGGGCAGCCCCAGCATTTT
abundance: few; j_gene: TRBJ2-2; d_gene: NA; v_gene: TRBV11-3; CDR3aa: CASSSRGARGYRAVKLFF; CDR3nt: TGTGCCAGCAGCTCCCGGGGAGCGAGAGGATACAGAGCCGTGAAGCTGTTTTTT
abundance: NA; j_gene: TRBJ2-1; d_gene: NA; v_gene: TRBV29-1; CDR3aa: CSVDGISADEQFF; CDR3nt: TGCAGCGTTGACGGGATTAGCGCTGATGAGCAGTTCTTC
abundance: NA; j_gene: TRBJ2-5; d_gene: NA; v_gene: TRBV11-2; CDR3aa: CASSSGRIQDTQYF; CDR3nt: TGTGCCAGCAGCTCTGGACGGATCCAAGATACCCAGTACTTC
abundance: once; j_gene: TRBJ1-5; d_gene: NA; v_gene: TRBV6-2/TRBV6-3; CDR3aa: CASRRHRQSGNQPQHF; CDR3nt: TGTGCCAGCAGGCGACATAGACAAAGCGGAAATCAGCCCCAGCATTTT
abundance: NA; j_gene: TRBJ2-1; d_gene: TRBD2; v_gene: TRBV11-3; CDR3aa: CASRLGASGGGEQFF; CDR3nt: TGTGCGAGCAGATTAGGAGCTAGCGGAGGAGGGGAGCAGTTCTTT
abundance: NA; j_gene: TRBJ2-6; d_gene: TRBD2; v_gene: TRBV6-5; CDR3aa: CASSLAGANSGANLQTF; CDR3nt: TGTGCCAGCAGTCTAGCGGGAGCCAACTCTGGGGCCAACCTCCAGACTTTC
abundance: many; j_gene: TRBJ1-1; d_gene: TRBD1; v_gene: TRBV20-1; CDR3aa: CSARQGGTEAFF; CDR3nt: TGCAGTGCTAGACAGGGGGGCACTGAAGCTTTCTTT
abundance: few; j_gene: TRBJ1-6; d_gene: TRBD1; v_gene: TRBV7-9; CDR3aa: CASMGTGRGSPLHF; CDR3nt: TGTGCCAGTATGGGGACAGGGAGGGGTTCACCCCTCCACTTT
abundance: once; j_gene: TRBJ2-3; d_gene: NA; v_gene: TRBV4-3; CDR3aa: CPSSQDRAGTTETQYF; CDR3nt: TGCCCCAGCAGCCAAGATAGAGCGGGCACCACAGAAACGCAGTACTTT
abundance: many; j_gene: TRBJ2-3; d_gene: NA; v_gene: TRBV28; CDR3aa: CASNNLGGSDTQYF; CDR3nt: TGTGCCAGCAATAACTTGGGAGGATCAGATACGCAGTATTTT
abundance: NA; j_gene: TRBJ2-7; d_gene: NA; v_gene: TRBV29-1; CDR3aa: CSVGGRRSYEQYF; CDR3nt: TGCAGCGTTGGAGGAAGGCGCTCCTACGAGCAGTACTTC
abundance: NA; j_gene: TRBJ2-5; d_gene: TRBD1; v_gene: TRBV11-2; CDR3aa: CVSSAGQVLETQYF; CDR3nt: TGTGTCAGCAGCGCCGGACAGGTTCTCGAGACCCAGTACTTC
abundance: once; j_gene: TRBJ1-1; d_gene: NA; v_gene: TRBV11-2; CDR3aa: CASRCTGLNIEAFF; CDR3nt: TGTGCCAGCAGATGCACAGGGCTGAACATTGAAGCTTTCTTT
abundance: once; j_gene: TRBJ2-3; d_gene: NA; v_gene: TRBV11-3; CDR3aa: CAISFVRGARDTQYF; CDR3nt: TGCGCCATCAGTTTCGTGAGGGGGGCGAGGGATACGCAGTATTTT
abundance: NA; j_gene: TRBJ2-5; d_gene: NA; v_gene: TRBV20-1; CDR3aa: CSARSGEMIETQYF; CDR3nt: TGCAGTGCTCGTAGTGGGGAGATGATCGAGACCCAGTACTTC
abundance: NA; j_gene: TRBJ2-6; d_gene: TRBD2; v_gene: TRBV6-5; CDR3aa: CASSLAGVSYGANILTF; CDR3nt: TGTGCCAGCAGCCTAGCGGGAGTCAGCTATGGGGCCAACATCCTGACTTTC
abundance: NA; j_gene: TRBJ2-3; d_gene: NA; v_gene: TRBV6-1; CDR3aa: CAISVDVPGARTDTQYF; CDR3nt: TGTGCCATTAGTGTCGACGTGCCGGGGGCCCGCACAGATACGCAGTATTTT
abundance: NA; j_gene: TRBJ1-5; d_gene: NA; v_gene: TRBV5-6; CDR3aa: CASSSKEDSLPQHF; CDR3nt: TGTGCCAGCAGCTCTAAAGAGGACAGCCTGCCCCAGCATTTT
abundance: many; j_gene: TRBJ2-7; d_gene: TRBD1; v_gene: TRBV5-4; CDR3aa: CASSTGTGYYEQYF; CDR3nt: TGTGCCAGCAGCACCGGGACAGGTTACTACGAGCAGTACTTC
abundance: once; j_gene: TRBJ2-1; d_gene: TRBD2; v_gene: TRBV29-1; CDR3aa: CSVDGTTTTEQFF; CDR3nt: TGCAGCGTTGACGGGACTACCACTACTGAGCAGTTCTTC
abundance: NA; j_gene: TRBJ2-1; d_gene: TRBD2; v_gene: TRBV7-9; CDR3aa: CASNQGLAGDNEQFF; CDR3nt: TGTGCCAGCAACCAGGGACTAGCAGGGGACAATGAGCAGTTCTTC
abundance: many; j_gene: TRBJ2-5; d_gene: TRBD2; v_gene: TRBV29-1; CDR3aa: CSVVVAGETQYF; CDR3nt: TGCAGCGTTGTGGTAGCGGGAGAGACCCAGTACTTC
abundance: NA; j_gene: TRBJ2-3; d_gene: TRBD2; v_gene: TRBV7-2; CDR3aa: CASSDRLAGGLTDTQYF; CDR3nt: TGTGCCAGCAGCGACAGATTAGCGGGGGGGCTCACAGATACGCAGTATTTT
abundance: NA; j_gene: TRBJ1-5; d_gene: NA; v_gene: TRBV20-1; CDR3aa: CSTRRDSNQSQHF; CDR3nt: TGCAGTACTAGACGGGATAGCAATCAGTCCCAGCATTTT
abundance: NA; j_gene: TRBJ2-2; d_gene: TRBD1; v_gene: TRBV11-2; CDR3aa: CASNAGQGLTGELFF; CDR3nt: TGTGCCAGTAACGCTGGACAGGGACTTACCGGGGAACTGTTTTTT
abundance: NA; j_gene: TRBJ2-7; d_gene: NA; v_gene: TRBV6-9; CDR3aa: CASRARSSYEQYF; CDR3nt: TGTGCCAGTAGAGCGCGCTCCTCATACGAGCAGTACTTC
abundance: NA; j_gene: TRBJ2-7; d_gene: NA; v_gene: TRBV20-1; CDR3aa: CSVASVTGGLREQYF; CDR3nt: TGCAGTGTTGCTTCCGTGACTGGCGGTCTGAGGGAGCAGTACTTC
abundance: many; j_gene: TRBJ1-6; d_gene: NA; v_gene: TRBV20-1; CDR3aa: CSARNAISSYNSPLHF; CDR3nt: TGCAGTGCTAGAAACGCTATAAGCTCCTATAATTCACCCCTCCACTTT
abundance: NA; j_gene: TRBJ2-3; d_gene: TRBD1; v_gene: TRBV11-3; CDR3aa: CASSFQGADRHYF; CDR3nt: TGTGCCAGCAGCTTCCAGGGGGCAGATAGGCATTATTTT
abundance: NA; j_gene: TRBJ1-6; d_gene: NA; v_gene: TRBV20-1; CDR3aa: CSARQRLRADSPLHF; CDR3nt: TGTAGTGCTAGACAAAGACTGAGGGCGGATTCACCCCTCCACTTT
abundance: NA; j_gene: TRBJ2-3; d_gene: NA; v_gene: TRBV4-3; CDR3aa: CASSQLTRREFTGTQYF; CDR3nt: TGCGCCAGCAGCCAACTTACCCGACGGGAGTTCACAGGTACTCAGTATTTT
abundance: NA; j_gene: TRBJ1-1; d_gene: NA; v_gene: TRBV11-2; CDR3aa: CASCLVGRGTEASF; CDR3nt: NA
abundance: NA; j_gene: TRBJ2-6; d_gene: NA; v_gene: TRBV4-3; CDR3aa: CASSQEAVPGANLLTF; CDR3nt: TGCGCCAGCAGCCAAGAGGCGGTGCCTGGTGCCAACCTCCTGACTTTC
abundance: NA; j_gene: TRBJ1-2; d_gene: NA; v_gene: TRBV24-1; CDR3aa: CTTSDAGRSTCGYTF; CDR3nt: TGTACCACCAGTGATGCAGGACGGTCCACCTGTGGCTACACCTTC
abundance: NA; j_gene: TRBJ1-1; d_gene: NA; v_gene: TRBV5-6; CDR3aa: CVNSLPQGSEAFF; CDR3nt: TGTGTCAACAGCTTGCCTCAGGGCAGTGAAGCTTTCTTT
abundance: NA; j_gene: TRBJ1-1; d_gene: TRBD1; v_gene: TRBV11-2; CDR3aa: CASSPSRGPLRGEVFF; CDR3nt: TGTGCCAGCAGCCCCTCCAGGGGGCCATTGCGGGGTGAAGTTTTCTTT
abundance: NA; j_gene: TRBJ2-3; d_gene: NA; v_gene: TRBV5-4; CDR3aa: CASNLAVGGTDTQYF; CDR3nt: TGTGCCAGCAACTTGGCCGTGGGGGGCACAGATACGCAGTATTTT
abundance: NA; j_gene: TRBJ1-1; d_gene: TRBD1; v_gene: TRBV11-3; CDR3aa: CASSSGRDRMGYQAFF; CDR3nt: TGTGCCAGCAGCTCAGGCCGGGACAGGATGGGCTACCAAGCTTTCTTT
abundance: many; j_gene: TRBJ1-6; d_gene: TRBD1; v_gene: TRBV28; CDR3aa: CASSFQGAYNSPLHF; CDR3nt: TGTGCCAGCAGTTTTCAGGGGGCATATAATTCACCCCTCCACTTT
abundance: NA; j_gene: TRBJ2-5; d_gene: NA; v_gene: TRBV11-2; CDR3aa: CASSLGSRAETQYF; CDR3nt: TGTGCCAGCAGTTTAGGGTCCAGAGCAGAGACCCAGTACTTC
abundance: NA; j_gene: TRBJ2-5; d_gene: NA; v_gene: TRBV28; CDR3aa: CTSGRSQETRYF; CDR3nt: TGTACCAGCGGCCGATCCCAAGAGACCCGGTACTTC
abundance: many; j_gene: TRBJ2-1; d_gene: NA; v_gene: TRBV6-5; CDR3aa: CASSYSGGVGNEQFF; CDR3nt: TGTGCCAGCAGTTACTCTGGGGGAGTGGGTAATGAGCAGTTCTTC
abundance: NA; j_gene: TRBJ1-1; d_gene: NA; v_gene: TRBV11-3; CDR3aa: CASGLTPNLYGRNTEAFF; CDR3nt: TGTGCCAGCGGATTAACGCCGAATCTGTATGGTCGGAACACTGAAGCCTTCTTT
abundance: many; j_gene: TRBJ1-1; d_gene: NA; v_gene: TRBV5-1; CDR3aa: CASSLFSLEGGTEAFF; CDR3nt: TGCGCCAGCAGCTTGTTCAGTCTAGAGGGAGGGACTGAAGCTTTCTTT
abundance: few; j_gene: TRBJ2-3; d_gene: NA; v_gene: TRBV11-2; CDR3aa: CASNFSTDTQYF; CDR3nt: TGTGCCAGCAACTTCAGCACAGATACGCAGTATTTT
abundance: NA; j_gene: TRBJ2-6; d_gene: TRBD2; v_gene: TRBV6-5; CDR3aa: CGSSLAGASSGANVLTF; CDR3nt: TGTGGCAGTAGTTTAGCGGGAGCCAGCTCTGGGGCCAACGTCCTGACTTTC
abundance: many; j_gene: TRBJ2-1; d_gene: NA; v_gene: TRBV6-5; CDR3aa: CASTSPRGNEQFF; CDR3nt: TGTGCCAGCACCTCTCCCCGCGGAAATGAGCAGTTCTTC
abundance: once; j_gene: TRBJ2-2; d_gene: NA; v_gene: TRBV14; CDR3aa: CASSQERLAPTGELFF; CDR3nt: TGTGCCAGCAGCCAAGAAAGGCTAGCTCCCACCGGGGAGCTGTTTTTT